This T cell receptor beta chain comes out of a study of T cells in Graves' hyperthyroidism and ophthalmopathy. Overall study results and limits: The model's output predicted ophthalmopathy at a median of about 5.9 months prior to onset.

In its sample, this clonotype was seen many times. Its specificity is not known. Amplified TCR beta CDR3 regions came from RNA transcripts. TCR CDR3 regions were first amplified by RT-PCR with HTBI primers. Each CDR3 protein is one row after TCRdb ran MiXCR on the multiplex PCR reads. The table has about 520,000 distinct CDR3 sequences, 20% to 25% seen once; the top ten hold about 30%. Sequenced sample: blood. This TCR came from a man aged 18 to 30 with Graves' hyperthyroidism.

The CDR3 DNA follows: TGCAGTGCTAGACCCAAGGGGGTGAGGCTAAAAGGCTACACCTTC. Translating gives CSARPKGVRLKGYTF. The genes are TRBV20-1 and TRBJ1-2; weak D call: TRBD1 (6 bases). This CDR3 spans 15 amino acids. The germline V gene has CDR1 DFQATT and CDR2 SNEGSKA (reference sequence). The V and J ends lost 2 bases and 8 bases respectively, with 21 bases between them.